The sequence of this T cell receptor beta chain was determined in a study of CD8 T cells in Susac syndrome. Sequencing of TCR beta was performed on blood CD8+ T cells and on blood CD4+ T cells. Healthy donors served as age- and sex-matched controls. Negative isolation was used for CD8+ and CD4+ T cells, and FACS enrichment was applied to TEMRA cells. The CDR3 spans 15 residues. Germline V gene data show CDR1 as LNHDA and CDR2 as SQIVND (reference sequence). V lost 10 bases and J lost 7, with 23 bases in between. RNA in amounts of about 0.5 to 1 ug was reverse transcribed with random hexamers. A multiplex approach, immunoSEQ multiplex PCR, amplified TCR beta CDR3 across 54 Vbeta and 13 Jbeta. TCRdb used MiXCR to reprocess the immunoSEQ multiplex PCR reads, holding one entry per CDR3 protein. The data show about 120,000 distinct CDR3 sequences, 85% to 95% seen once.

The rearrangement links TRBV19 to TRBJ1-5, with D possibly matching TRBD1 (5 bases). The receptor was isolated from a human donor in good health. The sample consisted of CD8+ T cells from PBMCs. The CDR3 reads CATTGGMGRGQPQHF. The CDR3 DNA reads as TGTGCCACCACCGGAGGAATGGGGCGTGGACAGCCCCAGCATTTT.